The sequence of this T cell receptor beta chain was determined in a study of cytotoxic CD8 clonotypes in ibrutinib-treated CLL (dated by TCRdb to the early 2020s). Background on the whole study: The cohort was composed of more than ten relapsed/refractory and about 15 treatment-naive patients; IGHV unmutated status was identified in some 17 patients. Responses were partial in roughly 25 patients and complete in 2; after median approximately 69 months follow-up, roughly 15 stayed in remission and some twelve progressed. Response samples were obtained after a median of 12 months of treatment, with a range of about 6 to 36 months. An average of about 250,000 productive templates and 80,000 to 100,000 productive rearrangements was obtained per sample. Of the roughly 79 people in the trial, about 25 had longitudinal samples available. Cryopreserved peripheral blood mononuclear cells were obtained prior to treatment, at the time of response, and at either disease progression or sustained remission. Every remission and progressive disease sample was obtained while ibrutinib was still being received by the patients. Paper-wide results and their limitations: At ibrutinib response clonality went up, during sustained remission it held steady, and at progression it dropped back toward baseline. Lymph node repertoires were not examined, and the timing of sampling was not matched between patients in sustained remission and those whose disease progressed. At baseline, clonality was higher than in age-matched healthy donors and showed a strong correlation with circulating CD8+ T-cell counts. Public clonotypes were rare and either contracted or stayed stable during treatment, and the rise in clonality at ibrutinib response reflected the expansion of private clonotypes.

To note about this clone: It lacks a known antigen. Base quality data are lacking; no much larger clone is found one base away.

This sample's time point label indicates: progressive disease on ibrutinib. For TCR beta library preparation, approximately 2 micrograms of genomic DNA was extracted from cryopreserved PBMCs. Longitudinal blood samples from CLL patients receiving ibrutinib monotherapy were subjected to high-throughput TCR beta sequencing. The patients took part in an open-label, single-center phase 2 trial of ibrutinib monotherapy. Measured from the cysteine to the phenylalanine, the CDR3 is 15 residues long. Only the CDR3 portion is preserved as DNA: 45 bases, with reading frame beginning at the first base. From the germline V gene, CDR1 is SGHVS and CDR2 is FQNEAQ. The germline V and J ends show losses of 5 bases and 7 bases respectively, and no gene match explains 11 bases of the junction. On a MiSeq, deep resolution sequencing aimed for a depth between 1 in 1 million and 1 in 200,000 T cells, with each clonotype covered 10x on average. The immunoSEQ hsTCRB Kit was used to generate the TCR beta libraries. Per the source publication's procedure: The data were analyzed with ImmunoSEQ Analyzer and ImmunoSEQ Data Assistant, and V, D and J gene assignments followed IMGT definitions. Clonality, which ranges from 0 to 1, was calculated by subtracting the normalized Shannon entropy of productive rearrangement frequencies from one. Public clonotype analysis was restricted to overrepresented clonotypes comprising at least 0.05% of each patient's repertoire. Roughly 13 age-matched healthy donor repertoires from immuneACCESS served as clonality controls. The immuneACCESS repertoire file appears here via TCRdb, limited to in-frame rearrangements. These files lack a portion of the clones; in checked studies, under half of the deficit traces to unresolved V genes, and the cause of the others is not known. Clone size and V and J calls were adopted from that table, with D and trimming inferred from the DNA. The sample data list around 40,000 clones, and about 70% of these were observed just once. The ten largest account for around 10% of the sample.

The sequence is built from TRBV7-8 and TRBJ1-5; 7 middle bases align to TRBD1. This receptor was identified in a human donor with chronic lymphocytic leukemia. The specimen was PBMCs, collected at disease progression, from a patient treated with ibrutinib. The CDR3 sequence is CASSSDRVVGQPQHF. The nucleotide sequence reads as follows: TGTGCCAGCAGCAGTGACAGGGTAGTAGGGCAGCCCCAGCATTTT.